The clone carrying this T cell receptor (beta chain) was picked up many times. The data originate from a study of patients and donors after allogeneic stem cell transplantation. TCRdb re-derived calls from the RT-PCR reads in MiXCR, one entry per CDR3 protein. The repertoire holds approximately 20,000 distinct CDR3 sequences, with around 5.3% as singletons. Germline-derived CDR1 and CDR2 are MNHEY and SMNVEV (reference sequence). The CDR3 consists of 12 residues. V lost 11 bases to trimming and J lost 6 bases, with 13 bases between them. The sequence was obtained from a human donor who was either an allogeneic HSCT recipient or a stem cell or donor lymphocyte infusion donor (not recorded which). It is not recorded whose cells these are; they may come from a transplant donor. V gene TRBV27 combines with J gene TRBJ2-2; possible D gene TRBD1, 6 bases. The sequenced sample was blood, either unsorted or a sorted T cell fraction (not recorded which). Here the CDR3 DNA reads TGTGCCCGCTCGACAGGCTCCGGGGAGCTGTTTTTT. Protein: CARSTGSGELFF.